The clone carrying this T cell receptor (beta chain) was seen only once. The target antigen is unknown. CDR1 is LNHDA and CDR2 is SQIVND in the germline V gene (reference sequence). The CDR3 extends over 15 amino acids. V lost 1 base to trimming and J lost 0 bases, with 9 bases between them. Libraries were prepared by immunoSEQ multiplex PCR; TCRdb keeps only in-frame clonotypes and omits some of them. The sample contains 45,000 to 65,000 clones, 65% to 90% of which appear only once. The data belong to a study of OX40 agonist ivuxolimab in advanced cancers. Study-level findings and limits: On average, CD8+ T cells showed a greater number of expanded clones than CD4+. Within 6 weeks, CD4+ and CD8+ blood T cells expanded clonally at 0.1 to 3.0 mg/kg.

Peripheral blood came from all dose cohorts at three timepoints. This rearrangement joins TRBV19 to TRBJ1-1, with D unresolved. This specimen was CD4+ or CD8+ T cells sorted from blood, taken in a trial of the OX40 agonist ivuxolimab. The TCR comes from an adult with an advanced solid tumor such as melanoma, head and neck, liver or kidney cancer. CDR3 in amino acids: CASSIAPGMNTEAFF. The CDR3 DNA is TGTGCCAGTAGTATAGCTCCAGGTATGAACACTGAAGCTTTCTTT.